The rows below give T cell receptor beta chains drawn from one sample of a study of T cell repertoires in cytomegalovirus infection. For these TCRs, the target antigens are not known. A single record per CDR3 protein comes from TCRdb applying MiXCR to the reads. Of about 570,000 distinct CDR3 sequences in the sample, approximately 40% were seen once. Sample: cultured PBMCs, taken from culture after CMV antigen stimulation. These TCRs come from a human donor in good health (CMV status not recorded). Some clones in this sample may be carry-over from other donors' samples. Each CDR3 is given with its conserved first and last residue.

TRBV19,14,CASSMEGAFYEQYF
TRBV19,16,CASGSPGHLGYYGYTF
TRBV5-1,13,CASSWGTEYEQYF
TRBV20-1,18,CSAITSGPSGGSSYEQYF
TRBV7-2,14,CASSLASGWETQYF
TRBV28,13,CASSSEVYNEQFF
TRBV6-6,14,CASRAGQGTYEQYF
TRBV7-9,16,CASSWPSGRDANIQYF
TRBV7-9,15,CASSSSQGGDQPQHF
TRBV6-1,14,CASSRAGGLYGYTF
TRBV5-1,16,CASSLYAGASSYEQYF
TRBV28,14,CALSRGAGANVLTF
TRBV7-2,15,CASSFRQATRNEQFF
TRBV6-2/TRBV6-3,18,CASSYPTSGGYNTGELFF
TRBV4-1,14,CASKGLGNKNIQYF
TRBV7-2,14,CASSFQKTTDTQYF
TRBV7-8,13,CASSPGAGETQYF
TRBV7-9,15,CASSLVLAGHNEQFF
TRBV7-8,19,CASSLVVGLAGGSSYEQYF
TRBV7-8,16,CASSLTLGLPGYSQYF
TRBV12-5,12,CASSQDAGEQFF
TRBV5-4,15,CASSSREAASGTQYF